These 8 T cell receptor beta chains originate from one sample sequenced in a study of blood T cell repertoires in COVID-19. Assay: immunoSEQ multiplex PCR; the TCRdb copy retains only in-frame clones and omits some. The repertoire includes about 300,000 clones, approximately 88% of them detected once, and 6.9% sits in the top ten. The sequencing sample was made of peripheral blood. The receptors were sampled from a woman aged 30 to 39 who had recovered from COVID-19.

J is TRBJ1-5 and V is TRBV5-3, with 7 positions matching TRBD1. TRBV5-3 carries the ORF label, with uncertain function. The CDR3 is made up of 17 amino acids. V lost 3 bases, J lost 5 bases, and 14 bases stayed unmatched. The CDR3 sequence: CARSSPRSTGQDQPQHF. CDR3 DNA: TGTGCCAGAAGCTCCCCCCGCTCGACAGGGCAAGATCAGCCCCAGCATTTT.

V and J are TRBV9 and TRBJ2-7; 7 positions match TRBD1. Germline loops: CDR1 SGDLS, CDR2 YYNGEE. The CDR3 consists of 15 residues. J gave up 1 base and V 2 bases, and 6 bases lay outside the gene matches. In nucleotides, the CDR3 is TGTGCCAGCAGCGTCAGTTCGGGACAGTCCTACGAGCAGTACTTC. This sequence encodes CASSVSSGQSYEQYF.

V is TRBV10-2 and J is TRBJ1-2, with 7 bases aligning to TRBD1. CDR1 WSHSY and CDR2 SAAADI come from the germline V gene. The J segment lost 5 bases and the V segment lost 8 bases, leaving 11 bases of the junction unmatched. The CDR3 consists of 14 residues. CDR3 bases: TGCGCCAGCTCCTTGGGGGACAGCCCTTATGGCTACACCTTC. Protein: CASSLGDSPYGYTF.

A remark on this clone: This same CDR3 is encoded by further DNA sequences in the sample. The chain combines TRBV7-2 with TRBJ1-5; D perhaps matches TRBD1 (5 bases). The CDR3 sequence is 14 residues long. CDR1 is SGHTA and CDR2 is FQGNSA in the germline V gene. V lost 4 bases and J lost 1, with 8 bases in between. Here the CDR3 reads CASSSQGSNQPQHF. CDR3 bases: TGTGCCAGCAGCTCTCAGGGAAGCAATCAGCCCCAGCATTTT.

CDR3 residues: CASSHPRQDRQVRVYGYTF. CDR3 nucleotide sequence: TGCGCCAGCAGCCACCCCCGTCAGGACAGACAGGTCCGCGTCTATGGCTACACCTTC. The J gene is TRBJ1-2, the V gene TRBV4-1; TRBD1 is a possible D gene (6 bases). The V gene's germline CDR1 is MGHRA and CDR2 YSYEKL. Trimming shortened V by 3 bases and J by 4 bases, and 27 bases separated the two germline ends. The CDR3 loop spans 19 amino acids.

The rearrangement joins TRBV11-2 to TRBJ2-1; 7 bases align to TRBD1. Germline loops: CDR1 SGHAT, CDR2 FQNNGV. This CDR3 has 14 amino acids. The ends lost 5 bases at V and 5 bases at J; junction bases unmatched: 6. The CDR3 loop reads CASSLKQGNNEQFF. The CDR3 DNA reads TGTGCCAGCAGCCTAAAACAGGGGAACAATGAGCAGTTCTTC.

CDR3 nucleotides: TGTGCCAGCAGCAAGGACAGGGGATACGAGCAGTACTTC. The encoded protein is CASSKDRGYEQYF. The rearrangement uses TRBV5-6 and TRBJ2-7, with TRBD1 matching over 9 bases. This CDR3 spans 13 amino acids. CDR1 is SGHDT, CDR2 YYEEEE, per germline. V shed 4 bases, J shed 4 bases, and the junction held 3 bases outside the gene matches.

This chain connects TRBV14 to TRBJ2-7; 9 bases are shared with TRBD1. The CDR3 is made up of 20 amino acids. Germline-derived CDR1 and CDR2 are SGHDN and FVKESK. The V and J ends lost 3 bases and 1 base, in that order; junction bases with no gene match: 19. The CDR3 DNA is TGTGCCAGCAGCCATGCCACCGGGACAGGGAGGTTCCAGTTGTCCTACGAGCAGTACTTC. Amino acid sequence: CASSHATGTGRFQLSYEQYF.